This entry lists 5 T cell receptor beta chains sequenced from one sample in a study of blood T cell repertoires in COVID-19. Sequencing was performed with immunoSEQ multiplex PCR; in TCRdb, only in-frame clones are kept and a portion is missing. The sample contains 75,000 to 85,000 clones, approximately 88% of which appear only once. The specimen sequenced was peripheral blood. The source of these receptors is a man aged 45-65 years with active COVID-19.

The CDR3 sequence: CASSYTGGRDEQYF. The CDR3 nucleotides read TGTGCCAGCAGTTACACAGGTGGTCGGGACGAGCAGTACTTC. The rearrangement links TRBV6-2 or TRBV6-3 to TRBJ2-7, with a weak D call TRBD1 (5 bases). The CDR3 totals 14 residues. V shed 2 bases and J shed 5 bases, with 13 bases lying between them. The germline V gene has CDR1 MNHEY and CDR2 SVGEGT.

J is TRBJ1-1 and V is TRBV5-6; a possible D gene is TRBD1 (6 bases). Deletions cut 0 bases from V and 3 bases from J, with 12 bases between. Germline assignment: CDR1 SGHDT and CDR2 YYEEEE. The CDR3 extends over 15 amino acids. The CDR3 DNA reads as TGTGCCAGCAGCTTGGGCGGGGGGCGGCACACTGAAGCTTTCTTT. This translates into CASSLGGGRHTEAFF.

The J gene is TRBJ2-2, the V gene TRBV19; 9 nucleotides agree with TRBD2. The CDR3 has 17 amino acids. V lost 2 bases and J lost 6; bases outside the gene matches: 10. Germline V CDR1 and CDR2: LNHDA, SQIVND (reference sequence). The CDR3 DNA sequence: TGTGCCAGTAGTATACTGTTTCGCGCGGGGGGGGCCGGGGAGCTGTTTTTT. Translation gives CASSILFRAGGAGELFF.

This chain joins TRBV19 and TRBJ2-7; tentatively, D is TRBD1 (6 bases). Trimming took off 5 bases at V and 1 base at J, with 18 bases between the two ends. The CDR3 consists of 16 residues. Germline CDR1 is LNHDA and CDR2 is SQIVND (reference sequence). Here the CDR3 reads CASSFLDRLRSYEQYF. The CDR3 DNA follows: TGTGCCAGTAGTTTCTTAGACAGGCTGAGGTCCTACGAGCAGTACTTC.

The chain recombines TRBV5-1 with TRBJ2-1, with a weak D call TRBD2 (6 bases). Looked up from germline, CDR1 is SGHRS and CDR2 is YFSETQ. V was pared by 6 bases and J by 7 bases, with 26 bases between. This CDR3 has 17 residues. The CDR3 DNA is TGCGCCAGCACAAGAGGCGGGGCCGACCGAGTGGTGAATGAGCAGTTCTTC. The encoded protein is CASTRGGADRVVNEQFF.